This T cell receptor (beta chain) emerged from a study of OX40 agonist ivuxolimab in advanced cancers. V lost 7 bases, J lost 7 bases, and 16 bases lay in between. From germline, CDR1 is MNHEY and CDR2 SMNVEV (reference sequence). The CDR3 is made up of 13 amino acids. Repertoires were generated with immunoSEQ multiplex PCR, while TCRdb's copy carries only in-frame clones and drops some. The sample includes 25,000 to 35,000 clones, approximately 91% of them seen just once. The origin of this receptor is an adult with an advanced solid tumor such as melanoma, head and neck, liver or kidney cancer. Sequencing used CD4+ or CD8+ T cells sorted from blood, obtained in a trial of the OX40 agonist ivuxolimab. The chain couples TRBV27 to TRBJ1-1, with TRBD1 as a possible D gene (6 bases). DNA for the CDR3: TGTGCCAGCACCCCAACAGGGCAGGGTGAAGCTTTCTTT. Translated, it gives CASTPTGQGEAFF.